Below, one T cell receptor (beta chain) is given with its context. Its antigen is unknown. Using immunoSEQ multiplex PCR, the repertoire was profiled, and TCRdb retains in-frame clones only, with some absent. The sample records around 60,000 clones, over 85% being singletons. This record comes from a study of T cell responses to AZD1222 COVID-19 vaccine. Study findings and constraints: Close to half of spike-specific TCRs reportedly recognize unmutated variant regions.

The specimen comprised peripheral blood, sampled on day 0 of AZD1222 vaccination. This TCR derives from an adult in good health.

Here the CDR3 DNA reads TGTGCCAGTAGTATAGGCGTGGAGGGAGCGGGGTTCTACAATGAGCAGTTCTTC. Residues: CASSIGVEGAGFYNEQFF. V usage is TRBV19 and J usage is TRBJ2-1; 7 bases map to TRBD2. Per germline, CDR1 LNHDA and CDR2 SQIVND (reference sequence). The CDR3 is 18 amino acids. J was trimmed by 3 bases and V by 1 base; bases with no gene match: 12.